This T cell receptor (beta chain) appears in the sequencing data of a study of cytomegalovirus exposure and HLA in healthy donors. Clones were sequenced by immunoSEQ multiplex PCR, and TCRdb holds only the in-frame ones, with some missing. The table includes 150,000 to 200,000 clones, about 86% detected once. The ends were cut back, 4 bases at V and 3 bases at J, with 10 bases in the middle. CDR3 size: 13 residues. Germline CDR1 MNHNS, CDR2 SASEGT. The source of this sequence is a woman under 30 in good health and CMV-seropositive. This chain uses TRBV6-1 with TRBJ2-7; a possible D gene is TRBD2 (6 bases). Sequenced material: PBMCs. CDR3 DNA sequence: TGTGCCAGCAGTGCCGGGGAGGACTACGAGCAGTACTTC. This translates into CASSAGEDYEQYF.